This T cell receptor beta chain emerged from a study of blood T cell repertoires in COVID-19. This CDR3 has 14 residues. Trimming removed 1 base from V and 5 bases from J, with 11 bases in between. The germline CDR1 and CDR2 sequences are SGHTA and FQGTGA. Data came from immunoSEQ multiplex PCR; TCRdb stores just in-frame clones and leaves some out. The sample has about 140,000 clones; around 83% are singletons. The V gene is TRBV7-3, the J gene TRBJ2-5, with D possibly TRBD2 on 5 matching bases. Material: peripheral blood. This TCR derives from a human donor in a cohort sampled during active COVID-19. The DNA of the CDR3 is TGTGCCAGCAGCTTAAATGGGAGAACGGAGACCCAGTACTTC. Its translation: CASSLNGRTETQYF.